Listed here are 2 T cell receptor beta chains from one sample, sequenced in a study of T cell responses to AZD1222 COVID-19 vaccine (TCRdb year 2021). The library was generated by the immunoSEQ multiplex PCR assay. What TCRdb holds here is the immuneACCESS table cut down to in-frame rearrangements. Part of the clones is not present; checked against another copy, under half of the missing clones reflect an unresolved V gene, and the others are unexplained. The sample records roughly 180,000 clones, 90% to 95% of which are singletons. The top ten clones comprise 0.95% to 1.3% of the sample. The time point label here, explained by the study, means: about 28 days (+/-7) after the second vaccine dose. The treatment or condition tag for this specimen amounts to: meningococcal conjugate vaccine given as trial control. Specimen: peripheral blood, collected 28 days after the second dose of the MenACWY control vaccine. The source of these receptors is an adult who received the MenACWY meningococcal vaccine as a control.

The rearrangement uses TRBV29-1 and TRBJ1-1, with TRBD1 as a possible D gene (5 bases). Trimming removed 7 bases from V and 4 bases from J, with 19 bases in between. The germline CDR1 and CDR2 sequences are SQVTM and ANQGSEA. The CDR3 has 14 amino acids. In DNA, the CDR3 is TGCAGCGCCTTGCAGACAGCGCGAACCACTGAAGCTTTCTTT. Encoded protein: CSALQTARTTEAFF. The variable domain in full, with the rest retrieved from reference TRBV29-1 and TRBJ1-1, is SAVISQKPSRDICQRGTSLTIQCQVDSQVTMMFWYRQQPGQSLTLIATANQGSEATYESGFVIDKFPISRPNLTFSTLTVSNMSPEDSSIYLCSALQTARTTEAFFGQGTRLTVV.

The chain links TRBV4-3 to TRBJ1-2, with D possibly being TRBD1 (6 bases). The CDR3 is 12 residues long. Trimming took 8 bases from V and 2 from J, leaving 9 bases between them. Germline CDR1 LGHNA, CDR2 YSLEER. The CDR3 nucleotides are TGCGCCAGCTCCACAGGGAACTATGGCTACACCTTC. Translation gives CASSTGNYGYTF.